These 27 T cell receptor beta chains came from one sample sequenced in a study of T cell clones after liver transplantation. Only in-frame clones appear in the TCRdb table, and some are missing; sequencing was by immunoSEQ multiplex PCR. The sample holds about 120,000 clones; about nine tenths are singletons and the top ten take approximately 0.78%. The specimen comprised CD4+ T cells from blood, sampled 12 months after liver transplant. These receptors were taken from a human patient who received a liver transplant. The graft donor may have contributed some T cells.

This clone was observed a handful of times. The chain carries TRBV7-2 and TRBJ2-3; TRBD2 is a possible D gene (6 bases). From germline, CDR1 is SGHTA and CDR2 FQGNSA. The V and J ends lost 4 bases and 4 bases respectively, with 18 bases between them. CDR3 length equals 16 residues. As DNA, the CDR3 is TGTGCCAGCAGCTCAGTTCGAGGGAGGAGACCAGATACGCAGTATTTT. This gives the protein CASSSVRGRRPDTQYF.

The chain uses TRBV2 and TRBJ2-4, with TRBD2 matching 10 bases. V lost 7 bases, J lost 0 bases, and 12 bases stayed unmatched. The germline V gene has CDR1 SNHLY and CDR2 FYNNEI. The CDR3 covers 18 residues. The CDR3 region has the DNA TGTGCCAGCATTAATCGGCTAGCGGGAGATCTAGCCAAAAACATTCAGTACTTC. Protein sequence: CASINRLAGDLAKNIQYF.

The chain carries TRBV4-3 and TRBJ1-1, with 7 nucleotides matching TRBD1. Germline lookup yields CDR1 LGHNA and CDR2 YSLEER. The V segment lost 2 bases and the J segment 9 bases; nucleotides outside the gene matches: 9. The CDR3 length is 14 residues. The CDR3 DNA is TGCGCCAGCAGCCAATATCGACAGGGCCCTAAAGCTTTCTTT. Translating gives CASSQYRQGPKAFF.

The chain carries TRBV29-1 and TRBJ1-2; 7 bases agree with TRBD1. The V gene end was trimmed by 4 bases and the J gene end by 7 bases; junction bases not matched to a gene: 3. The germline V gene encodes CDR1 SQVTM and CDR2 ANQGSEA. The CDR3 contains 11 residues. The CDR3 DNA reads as TGCAGCGTTGGGGGACAGAGTGGCTACACCTTC. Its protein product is CSVGGQSGYTF.

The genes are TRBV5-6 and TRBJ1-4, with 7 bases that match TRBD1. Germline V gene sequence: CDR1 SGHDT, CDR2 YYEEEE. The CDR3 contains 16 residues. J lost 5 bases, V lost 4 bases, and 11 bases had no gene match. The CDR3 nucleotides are TGTGCCAGCAGCCCCGGAATGGACAGGCAAAATGAAAAACTGTTTTTT. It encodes CASSPGMDRQNEKLFF.

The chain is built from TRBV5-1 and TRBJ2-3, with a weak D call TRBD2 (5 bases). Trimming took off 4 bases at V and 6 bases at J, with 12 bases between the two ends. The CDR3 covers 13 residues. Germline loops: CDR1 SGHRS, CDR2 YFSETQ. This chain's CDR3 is CASSKGGQDTQYF. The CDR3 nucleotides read TGCGCCAGCAGCAAAGGAGGCCAGGATACGCAGTATTTT.

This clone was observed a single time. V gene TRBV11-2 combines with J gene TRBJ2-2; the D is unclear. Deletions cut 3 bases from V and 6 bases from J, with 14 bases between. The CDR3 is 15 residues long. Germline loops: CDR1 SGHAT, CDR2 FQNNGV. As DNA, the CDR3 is TGTGCCAGCAGCTTTGGGTCGTGGTACCCCGGGGAGCTGTTTTTT. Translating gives CASSFGSWYPGELFF. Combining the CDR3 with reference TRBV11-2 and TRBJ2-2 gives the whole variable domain EAGVAQSPRYKIIEKRQSVAFWCNPISGHATLYWYQQILGQGPKLLIQFQNNGVVDDSQLPKDRFSAERLKGVDSTLKIQPAKLEDSAVYLCASSFGSWYPGELFFGEGSRLTVL.

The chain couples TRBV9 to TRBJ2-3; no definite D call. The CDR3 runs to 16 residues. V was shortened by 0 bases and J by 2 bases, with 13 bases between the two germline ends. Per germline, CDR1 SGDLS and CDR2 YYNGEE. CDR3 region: CASSVGYWADTDTQYF. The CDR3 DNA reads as TGTGCCAGCAGCGTAGGGTACTGGGCTGACACAGATACGCAGTATTTT. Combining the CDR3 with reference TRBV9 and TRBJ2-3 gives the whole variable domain DSGVTQTPKHLITATGQRVTLRCSPRSGDLSVYWYQQSLDQGLQFLIQYYNGEERAKGNILERFSAQQFPDLHSELNLSSLELGDSALYFCASSVGYWADTDTQYFGPGTRLTVL.

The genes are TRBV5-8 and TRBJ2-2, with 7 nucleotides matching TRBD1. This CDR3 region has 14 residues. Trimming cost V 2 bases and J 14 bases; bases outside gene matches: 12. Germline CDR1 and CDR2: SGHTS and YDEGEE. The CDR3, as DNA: TGTGCCAGCAGCTTTGGGACAGCCCGGCCTCATCTGTTTTTT. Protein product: CASSFGTARPHLFF.

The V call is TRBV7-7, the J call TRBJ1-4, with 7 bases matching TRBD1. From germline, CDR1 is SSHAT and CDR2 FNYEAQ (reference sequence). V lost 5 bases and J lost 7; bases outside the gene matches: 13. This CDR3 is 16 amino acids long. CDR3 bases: TGTGCCAGCAGCCCAGGGACAGCTAAGCGCGGTGAAAAACTGTTTTTT. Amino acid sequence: CASSPGTAKRGEKLFF. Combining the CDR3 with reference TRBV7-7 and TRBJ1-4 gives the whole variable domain GAGVSQSPRYKVTKRGQDVTLRCDPISSHATLYWYQQALGQGPEFLTYFNYEAQPDKSGLPSDRFSAERPEGSISTLTIQRTEQRDSAMYRCASSPGTAKRGEKLFFGSGTQLSVL.

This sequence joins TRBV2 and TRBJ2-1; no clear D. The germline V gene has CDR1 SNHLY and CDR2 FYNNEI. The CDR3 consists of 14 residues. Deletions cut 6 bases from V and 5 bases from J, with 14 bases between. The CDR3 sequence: CASSIDWINNEQFF. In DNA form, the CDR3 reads TGTGCCAGCAGCATTGACTGGATAAACAATGAGCAGTTCTTC.

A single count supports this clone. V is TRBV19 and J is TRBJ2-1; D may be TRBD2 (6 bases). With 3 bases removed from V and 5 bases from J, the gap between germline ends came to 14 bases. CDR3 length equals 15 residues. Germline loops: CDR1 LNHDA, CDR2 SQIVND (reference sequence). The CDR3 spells CASSIYRESHNEQFF. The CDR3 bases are TGTGCCAGTAGTATTTATCGGGAGAGTCACAATGAGCAGTTCTTC.

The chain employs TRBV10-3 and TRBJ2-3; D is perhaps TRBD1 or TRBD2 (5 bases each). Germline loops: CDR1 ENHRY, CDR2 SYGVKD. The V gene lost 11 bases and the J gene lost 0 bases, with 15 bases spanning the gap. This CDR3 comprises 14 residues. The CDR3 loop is CAFRGHLSTDTQYF. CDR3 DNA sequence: TGTGCCTTCCGGGGCCACCTTAGCACAGATACGCAGTATTTT.

The DNA of the CDR3 is TGTGCCAGCTCACCCGACAGCCATTCCGGGGAGCTGTTTTTT. Protein sequence: CASSPDSHSGELFF. V and J are TRBV18 and TRBJ2-2; D might be TRBD1 (5 bases). V was shortened by 3 bases and J by 6 bases, with 11 bases between the two germline ends. The germline V gene has CDR1 KGHSH and CDR2 LQKENI. This CDR3 is built from 14 residues.

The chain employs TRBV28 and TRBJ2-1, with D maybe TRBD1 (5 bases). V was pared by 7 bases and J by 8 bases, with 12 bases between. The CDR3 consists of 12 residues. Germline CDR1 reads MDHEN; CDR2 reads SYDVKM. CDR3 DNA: TGTGCCAGCAAAACTACCAGGGATGAGCAGTTCTTC. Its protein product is CASKTTRDEQFF.

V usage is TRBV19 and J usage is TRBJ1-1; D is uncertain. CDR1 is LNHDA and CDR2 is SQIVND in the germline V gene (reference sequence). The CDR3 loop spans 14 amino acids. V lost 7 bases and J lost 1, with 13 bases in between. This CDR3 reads CASKPQAGNTEAFF. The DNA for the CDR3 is TGTGCCAGTAAACCCCAGGCGGGGAACACTGAAGCTTTCTTT.

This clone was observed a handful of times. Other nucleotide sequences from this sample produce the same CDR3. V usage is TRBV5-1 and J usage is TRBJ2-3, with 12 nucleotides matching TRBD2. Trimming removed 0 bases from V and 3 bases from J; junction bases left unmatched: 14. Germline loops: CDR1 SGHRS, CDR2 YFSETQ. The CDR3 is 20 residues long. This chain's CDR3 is CASSLGLLAGGRGRTDTQYF. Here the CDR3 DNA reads TGCGCCAGCAGCTTGGGTTTACTAGCGGGAGGCCGTGGAAGGACAGATACGCAGTATTTT.

In DNA form, the CDR3 reads TGTGCCATCAGTGGCCCCAGAGGCACGTCCTCCTACGAGCAGTACTTC. Protein: CAISGPRGTSSYEQYF. The chain joins TRBV10-3 to TRBJ2-7; D is unclear. This CDR3 contains 16 residues. The V and J ends lost 4 bases and 0 bases respectively, with 16 bases between them. Germline V gives CDR1 ENHRY, CDR2 SYGVKD.

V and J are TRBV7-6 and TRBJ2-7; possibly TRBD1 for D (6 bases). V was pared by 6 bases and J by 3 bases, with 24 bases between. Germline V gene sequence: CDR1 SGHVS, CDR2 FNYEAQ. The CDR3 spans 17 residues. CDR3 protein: CASRSDWGQGLDYEQYF. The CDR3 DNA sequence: TGTGCCAGCAGGTCAGACTGGGGACAAGGCCTCGACTACGAGCAGTACTTC.

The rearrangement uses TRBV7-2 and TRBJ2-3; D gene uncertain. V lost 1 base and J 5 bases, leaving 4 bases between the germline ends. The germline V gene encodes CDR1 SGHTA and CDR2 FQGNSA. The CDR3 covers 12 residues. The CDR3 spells CASSLVEDTQYF. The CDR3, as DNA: TGTGCCAGCAGCTTAGTAGAAGATACGCAGTATTTT.

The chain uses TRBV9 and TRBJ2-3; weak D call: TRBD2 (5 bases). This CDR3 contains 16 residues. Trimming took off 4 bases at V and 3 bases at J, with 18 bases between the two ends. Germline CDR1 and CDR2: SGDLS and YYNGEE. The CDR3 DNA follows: TGTGCCAGCAGCCCTCGTTCGGCGGGTTTAACAGATACGCAGTATTTT. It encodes CASSPRSAGLTDTQYF.

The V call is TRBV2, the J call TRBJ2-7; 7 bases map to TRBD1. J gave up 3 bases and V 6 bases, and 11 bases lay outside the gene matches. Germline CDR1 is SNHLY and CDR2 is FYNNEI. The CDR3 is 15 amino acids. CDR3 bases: TGTGCCAGCAGGACAGGGCCCAGGCTTGACTACGAGCAGTACTTC. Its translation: CASRTGPRLDYEQYF.

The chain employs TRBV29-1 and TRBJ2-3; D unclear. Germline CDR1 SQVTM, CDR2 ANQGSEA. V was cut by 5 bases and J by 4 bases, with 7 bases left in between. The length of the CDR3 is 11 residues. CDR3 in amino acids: CSVPSADTQYF. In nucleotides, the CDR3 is TGCAGCGTTCCGAGCGCAGATACGCAGTATTTT.

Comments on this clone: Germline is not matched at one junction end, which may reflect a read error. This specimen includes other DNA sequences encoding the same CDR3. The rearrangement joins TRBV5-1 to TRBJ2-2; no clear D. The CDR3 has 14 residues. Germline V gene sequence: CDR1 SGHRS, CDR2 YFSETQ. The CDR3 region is CASSLAAPRGELFF. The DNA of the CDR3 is TGCGCCAGTAGCTTGGCCGCCCCACGCGGGGAGCTGTTTTTT.

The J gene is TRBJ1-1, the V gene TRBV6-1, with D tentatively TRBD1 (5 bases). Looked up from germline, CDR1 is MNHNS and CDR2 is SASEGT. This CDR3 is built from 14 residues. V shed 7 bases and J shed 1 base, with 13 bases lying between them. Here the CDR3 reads CASTSGRPNTEAFF. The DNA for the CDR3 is TGTGCCAGCACCTCGGGACGTCCGAACACTGAAGCTTTCTTT.

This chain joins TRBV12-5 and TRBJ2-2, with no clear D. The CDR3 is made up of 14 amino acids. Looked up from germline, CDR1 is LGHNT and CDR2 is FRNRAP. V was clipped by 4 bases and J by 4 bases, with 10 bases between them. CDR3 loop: CASGSDVGTGELFF. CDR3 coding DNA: TGTGCTAGTGGTTCAGACGTCGGCACCGGGGAGCTGTTTTTT. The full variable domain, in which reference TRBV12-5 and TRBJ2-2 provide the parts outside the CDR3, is DARVTQTPRHKVTEMGQEVTMRCQPILGHNTVFWYRQTMMQGLELLAYFRNRAPLDDSGMPKDRFSAEMPDATLATLKIQPSEPRDSAVYFCASGSDVGTGELFFGEGSRLTVL.

CDR3 amino acids: CASSEAGGRYNEQFF. CDR3 nucleotide sequence: TGTGCCAGCAGTGAAGCGGGAGGAAGATACAATGAGCAGTTCTTC. V is TRBV6-1 and J is TRBJ2-1; D possibly corresponds to TRBD2 (6 bases). Germline CDR1 and CDR2: MNHNS and SASEGT. V dropped 0 bases and J dropped 4 bases, with 10 bases sitting between them. The CDR3 runs to 15 residues.